Listed below are T cell receptor beta chains from one sample, sequenced in a study of metastatic and nonmetastatic thyroid tumors. From the PCR reads, TCRdb re-called clones with MiXCR. This table has fewer than 40,000 clones, approximately 16% appearing once. The sample consisted of blood. All receptors derive from a male donor with papillary thyroid cancer or a benign thyroid nodule (not recorded which). Some clones in this sample may be carry-over from other donors' samples. The CDR3 runs from the conserved cysteine through the conserved F or W. The D gene is left open where the match is weak. Not all rows give a size; the values are once, few, many and, for expanded clones, a class.

v_call	clone_size	d_call	j_call	cdr3_aa	cdr3_nt
TRBV6-1	NA	TRBD1	TRBJ2-5	CASRAGQGRHETQYF	TGTGCCAGCAGAGCGGGACAGGGTAGACACGAGACCCAGTACTTC
TRBV19	many	NA	TRBJ1-4	CASSILTTGTNEKLFF	TGTGCCAGTAGTATTCTCACGACAGGAACTAATGAAAAACTGTTTTTT
TRBV10-3	many	TRBD1	TRBJ1-1	CAISVSDREGTEAFF	TGTGCCATCAGTGTCTCCGACAGGGAGGGCACTGAAGCTTTCTTT
TRBV5-1	many	NA	TRBJ2-7	CASSRSLEFPLGEQYF	TGCGCCAGCAGCCGTTCCCTTGAATTTCCCCTGGGCGAGCAGTACTTC
TRBV7-2	NA	NA	TRBJ1-1	CASSKDQGTEAFF	TGTGCCAGCAGCAAGGATCAGGGCACTGAAGCTTTCTTT
TRBV6-1	many	NA	TRBJ2-1	CASSETLPNNEQFF	TGTGCCAGCAGTGAAACGCTGCCGAACAATGAGCAGTTCTTC
TRBV6-1	few	TRBD1	TRBJ2-3	CASPPDRGYSTDTQYF	TGTGCCAGCCCACCGGACAGGGGGTATAGCACAGATACGCAGTATTTT
TRBV6-6	NA	NA	TRBJ1-5	CASSYSRGISNQPQHF	TGTGCCAGCAGTTACTCGAGGGGGATTAGCAATCAGCCCCAGCATTTT
TRBV11-1	many	TRBD2	TRBJ2-3	CASSSNVGLEDTQYF	TGTGCCAGCAGCTCTAATGTGGGACTAGAGGATACGCAGTATTTT
TRBV20-1	many	NA	TRBJ2-1	CSARVGVSYNEQFF	TGCAGCGCTAGGGTAGGGGTCTCCTACAATGAGCAGTTCTTC
TRBV7-2	few	NA	TRBJ2-7	CASSPIDTYEQYF	TGTGCCAGCAGCCCGATTGACACCTACGAGCAGTACTTC
TRBV6-5	many	NA	TRBJ2-2	CASSYSRASDTGELFF	TGTGCCAGCAGTTACTCCCGGGCCTCGGACACCGGGGAGCTGTTTTTT
TRBV12-3/TRBV12-4	many	NA	TRBJ2-5	CASSSTGETQYF	TGTGCCAGCAGCTCGACAGGAGAGACCCAGTACTTC
TRBV6-2/TRBV6-3	many	NA	TRBJ2-2	CASRSGGPSTGELFF	TGTGCCAGCAGGTCTGGGGGACCGAGCACCGGGGAGCTGTTTTTT
TRBV4-2	many	NA	TRBJ2-2	CASSPGFSNTGELFF	TGTGCCAGCAGCCCCGGATTTTCAAACACCGGGGAGCTGTTTTTT
TRBV7-8	NA	TRBD2	TRBJ2-5	CASSPGRWSGDTQYF	TGTGCCAGCAGCCCAGGTCGCTGGAGCGGGGATACCCAGTACTTC
TRBV6-1	many	NA	TRBJ2-4	CASSGSLAKNIQYF	TGTGCCAGCAGTGGCAGTTTAGCCAAAAACATTCAGTACTTC
TRBV7-2	many	NA	TRBJ1-5	CASSLEARGGQPQHF	TGTGCCAGCAGCTTAGAGGCCCGGGGAGGGCAGCCCCAGCATTTT
TRBV11-1	NA	NA	TRBJ2-7	CASSAPASGSRGDQYF	TGTGCCAGCAGCGCCCCCGCAAGCGGTAGTAGAGGCGATCAGTACTTC